This T cell receptor beta chain was sequenced during a study of breast tumors, draining lymph nodes, adjacent tissues. CDR3 length equals 15 residues. Looked up from germline, CDR1 is DFQATT and CDR2 is SNEGSKA (reference sequence). TCRdb called the multiplex PCR reads again in MiXCR, with one record for every CDR3 protein. The data hold about 110,000 distinct CDR3 sequences, with about 29% observed a single time. The lymph nodes were axillary draining lymph nodes from breast cancer patients. As to this clonotype: Sequence at one end of the junction differs from germline and may be a read error.

This TCR derives from a female donor with breast cancer. Some clones in this sample may be carry-over from other donors' samples. The genes are TRBV20-1 and TRBJ1-2, with TRBD1 identical over 9 bases. Source material: axillary lymph node tissue. The CDR3 loop reads CGAREGGTGNYGYTF. The CDR3 nucleotides are TGTGGTGCTAGAGAGGGGGGGACAGGGAACTATGGCTACACCTTC.